This T cell receptor (beta chain) was identified in a study of blood T cell repertoires in COVID-19. Germline CDR1 reads LNHDA; CDR2 reads SQIVND (reference sequence). The CDR3 runs 14 residues. Trimming shortened V by 5 bases and J by 2 bases, and 12 bases separated the two germline ends. TCRdb's table, derived via immunoSEQ multiplex PCR, lists solely in-frame clones and lacks some. There are 200,000 to 250,000 clones in the sample; about 90% occur only once, and roughly 2.5% lies in the top ten. This clonotype was obtained from a woman aged 60-75 years with acute or convalescent COVID-19. This rearrangement joins TRBV19 to TRBJ1-1; D might be TRBD1 (5 bases). Sequenced input: peripheral blood. The CDR3 reads CASSGETVNTEAFF. The DNA for the CDR3 is TGTGCCAGTAGTGGCGAGACAGTTAACACTGAAGCTTTCTTT.